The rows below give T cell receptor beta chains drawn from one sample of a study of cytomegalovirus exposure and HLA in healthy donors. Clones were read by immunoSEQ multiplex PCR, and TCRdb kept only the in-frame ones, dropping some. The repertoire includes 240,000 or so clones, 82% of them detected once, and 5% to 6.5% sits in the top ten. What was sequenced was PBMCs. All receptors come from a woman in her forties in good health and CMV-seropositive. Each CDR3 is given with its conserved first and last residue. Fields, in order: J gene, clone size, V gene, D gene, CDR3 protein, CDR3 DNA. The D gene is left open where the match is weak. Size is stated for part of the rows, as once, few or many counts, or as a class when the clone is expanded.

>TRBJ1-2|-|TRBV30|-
CAWSGLRNYGYTF
TGTGCCTGGAGTGGTCTGAGAAACTATGGCTACACCTTC
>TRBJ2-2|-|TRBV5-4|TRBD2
CASSLGLAENTGELFF
TGTGCCAGCAGCTTGGGACTAGCTGAGAACACCGGGGAGCTGTTTTTT
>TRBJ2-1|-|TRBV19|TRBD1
CASSRTGTSSYNEQFF
TGTGCCAGTAGCAGGACAGGGACAAGCTCCTACAATGAGCAGTTCTTC
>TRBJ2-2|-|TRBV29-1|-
CSVEELGILGGELFF
TGCAGCGTTGAAGAATTGGGAATACTAGGCGGGGAGCTGTTTTTT
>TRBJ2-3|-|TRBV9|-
CACKSGLVASTDTQYF
TGTGCCTGCAAGTCTGGTCTAGTTGCAAGCACAGATACGCAGTATTTT
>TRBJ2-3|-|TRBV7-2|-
CASSLAFHTDTQYF
TGTGCCAGCAGCTTAGCGTTCCACACAGATACGCAGTATTTT
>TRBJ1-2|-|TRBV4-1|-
CASSPSNSGYTF
TGCGCCAGCAGCCCCTCGAACAGTGGCTACACCTTC
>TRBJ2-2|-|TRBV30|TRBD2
CAWMRGAENTGELFF
TGTGCCTGGATGCGGGGGGCGGAGAACACCGGGGAGCTGTTTTTT
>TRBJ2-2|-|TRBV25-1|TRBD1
CASTSTTGTGELFF
TGTGCCAGCACCTCAACGACAGGGACCGGGGAGCTGTTTTTT
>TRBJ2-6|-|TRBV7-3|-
CASSPTVSGANVLTF
TGTGCCAGCAGCCCCACTGTCTCTGGGGCCAACGTCCTGACTTTC
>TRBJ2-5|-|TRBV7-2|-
CASSFDRVETQYF
TGTGCCAGCAGCTTTGATCGAGTGGAGACCCAGTACTTC
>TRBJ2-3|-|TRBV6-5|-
CASSVGVTQRTQYF
TGTGCCAGCAGCGTAGGGGTTACCCAACGGACGCAGTATTTT
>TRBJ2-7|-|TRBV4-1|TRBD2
CASSQDRPGGLYEQYF
TGCGCCAGCAGCCAAGATAGGCCGGGGGGGCTCTACGAGCAGTACTTC
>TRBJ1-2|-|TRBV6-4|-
CASSETAGLYGYTF
TGTGCCAGCAGTGAGACGGCGGGGCTCTATGGCTACACCTTC
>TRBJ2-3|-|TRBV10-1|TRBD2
CASSEAGRAGDTQYF
TGCGCCAGCAGTGAGGCCGGGAGGGCCGGAGATACGCAGTATTTT
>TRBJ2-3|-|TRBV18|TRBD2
CASSPGGGNTDTQYF
TGTGCCAGCTCACCCGGGGGAGGGAACACAGATACGCAGTATTTT
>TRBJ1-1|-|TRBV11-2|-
CASSLARQTEAFF
TGTGCCAGCAGCCTGGCCCGACAGACTGAAGCTTTCTTT
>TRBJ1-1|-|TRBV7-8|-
CASSPPMLF
TGTGCCAGCAGCCCCCCCATGTTGTTT
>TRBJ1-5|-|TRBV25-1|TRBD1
CASSGEGGRGQPQHF
TGTGCCAGCAGTGGGGAAGGGGGCAGAGGTCAGCCCCAGCATTTT
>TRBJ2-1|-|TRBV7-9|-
CASSLGYAGPAYNEQFF
TGTGCCAGCAGCTTAGGCTATGCGGGGCCGGCCTACAATGAGCAGTTCTTC
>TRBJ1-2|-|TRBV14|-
CASSQEASGGYTF
TGTGCCAGCAGCCAAGAGGCGTCGGGAGGCTACACCTTC
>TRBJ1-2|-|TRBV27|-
CASSSIGQSYGYTF
TGTGCCAGCAGTTCAATTGGACAGTCCTATGGCTACACCTTC
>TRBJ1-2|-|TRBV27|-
CASSPGHNLPNGYTF
TGTGCCAGCAGTCCCGGACATAACCTCCCCAATGGCTACACCTTC
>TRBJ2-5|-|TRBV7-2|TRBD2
CASSPSGGSETQYF
TGTGCCAGCAGCCCCAGCGGGGGGTCTGAGACCCAGTACTTC
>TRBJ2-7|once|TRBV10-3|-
CAISETWRNEQYF
TGTGCCATCAGTGAAACTTGGAGGAACGAGCAGTACTTC
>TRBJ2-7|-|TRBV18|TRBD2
CASSPGLAGVGEQYF
TGTGCCAGCTCACCCGGACTAGCGGGAGTGGGCGAGCAGTACTTC
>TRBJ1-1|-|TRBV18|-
CASSPRDGGRTEAFF
TGTGCCAGCTCACCAAGGGACGGAGGGAGGACTGAAGCTTTCTTT
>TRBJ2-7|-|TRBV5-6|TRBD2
CASSLLAGPSPHEQYF
TGTGCCAGCAGCTTGTTAGCGGGACCCTCCCCCCACGAGCAGTACTTC
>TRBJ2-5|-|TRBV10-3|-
CAIDDRGGSRETQYF
TGTGCCATCGATGATAGGGGCGGCTCGCGAGAGACCCAGTACTTC
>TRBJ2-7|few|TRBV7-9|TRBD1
CASSYRQGVDEQYF
TGTGCCAGCAGCTACAGACAGGGAGTCGACGAGCAGTACTTC
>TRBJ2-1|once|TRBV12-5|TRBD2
CASGPSGRTYNEQFF
TGTGCTAGTGGACCTAGCGGGAGGACCTACAATGAGCAGTTCTTC
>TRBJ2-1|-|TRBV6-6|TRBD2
CASKASGIGRQFF
TGTGCCAGCAAAGCTAGCGGGATCGGTCGGCAGTTCTTC
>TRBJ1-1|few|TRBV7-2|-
CASSLASQVNTEAFF
TGTGCCAGCAGCTTAGCGTCCCAGGTGAACACTGAAGCTTTCTTT
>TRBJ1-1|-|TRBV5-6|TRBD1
CASSLGGRGPGGTEAFF
TGTGCCAGCAGCCTAGGGGGCAGGGGGCCAGGTGGCACTGAAGCTTTCTTT
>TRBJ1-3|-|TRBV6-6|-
CASSTTSGNTIYF
TGTGCCAGCAGTACTACCTCTGGAAACACCATATATTTT
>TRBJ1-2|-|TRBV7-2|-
CASSLDGLAGYTF
TGTGCCAGCAGCTTAGACGGATTAGCAGGCTACACCTTC
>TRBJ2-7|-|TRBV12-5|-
CASATAGTGAYEQYF
TGTGCTAGTGCTACGGCTGGGACGGGAGCCTACGAGCAGTACTTC
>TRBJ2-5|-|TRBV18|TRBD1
CASSPLTGGHQETQYF
TGTGCCAGCTCACCTTTGACAGGGGGACATCAAGAGACCCAGTACTTC
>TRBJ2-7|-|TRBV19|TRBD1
CASSITGQGAYEQYF
TGTGCCAGTAGTATAACGGGACAGGGTGCATACGAGCAGTACTTC
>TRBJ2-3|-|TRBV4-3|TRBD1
CASSQVDRATDTQYF
TGCGCCAGCAGCCAAGTTGACAGGGCCACAGATACGCAGTATTTT
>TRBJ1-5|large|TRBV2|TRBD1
CASSESGGYWPQHF
TGTGCCAGCAGTGAGTCAGGGGGCTACTGGCCCCAGCATTTT
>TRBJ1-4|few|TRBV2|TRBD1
CASSGGTGEKLFF
TGTGCCAGCAGTGGGGGGACAGGCGAAAAACTGTTTTTT
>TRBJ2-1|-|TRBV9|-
CASSVSNQRPRNEQFF
TGTGCCAGCAGCGTCTCCAACCAGCGGCCCAGGAATGAGCAGTTCTTC